Presented here are 9 T cell receptor beta chains from one specimen sequenced in a study of beta chain features in type 1 diabetes. Study findings and constraints: Moderately but significantly shorter TCRB CDR3s were found in Type 1 diabetes patients in all four CD4+ subsets.

Sequencing targeted expressed TCRB transcripts, as all isolated RNA had been reverse transcribed. TCRdb's copy holds only in-frame clones and misses some; the assay was immunoSEQ multiplex PCR. The repertoire holds over 200,000 clones, with approximately 11% as singletons. These TCRs' antigens remain unknown. The source material was naive CD4+ T cells from blood. All receptors derive from a man aged 25 to 45 with type 1 diabetes.

This clone was seen more than once but under ten times. The V call is TRBV5-1, the J call TRBJ1-5; D gene unclear. CDR1 SGHRS and CDR2 YFSETQ come from the germline V gene. V was trimmed by 4 bases and J by 5 bases, leaving 10 bases between them. The CDR3 extends over 13 amino acids. In DNA form, the CDR3 reads TGCGCCAGCAGCCCTGAACGGGATCAGCCCCAGCATTTT. It specifies CASSPERDQPQHF.

The chain combines TRBV30 with TRBJ2-7; 7 bases align to TRBD2. V shed 3 bases and J 7 bases; nucleotides not matched to a gene: 9. The germline V gene encodes CDR1 GTSNPN and CDR2 SVGIG (reference sequence). The CDR3 consists of 13 residues. The CDR3 DNA is TGTGCCTGGAGACCCCTGGGAGGGTTTGAGCAGTACTTC. It codes for CAWRPLGGFEQYF.

The chain is built from TRBV30 and TRBJ1-1, with a tentative D call TRBD1 (5 bases). Germline V CDR1 and CDR2: GTSNPN, SVGIG (reference sequence). V lost 6 bases, J lost 1 base, and 12 bases lay in between. The CDR3 is 13 amino acids. Written as DNA, the CDR3 is TGTGCCTGCAAGGGGCAAGGGAACACTGAAGCTTTCTTT. Translation gives CACKGQGNTEAFF.

In this sample, this clone turned up a few times. This chain joins TRBV5-4 and TRBJ2-1; D is possibly TRBD1 (6 bases). The CDR3 totals 13 residues. Germline assignment: CDR1 SGHNT and CDR2 YYREEE (reference sequence). With 0 bases removed from V and 10 bases from J, the gap between germline ends came to 11 bases. The CDR3, as DNA: TGTGCCAGCAGCTTGGACAGGGCCGGGGAGCAGTTCTTC. Translating gives CASSLDRAGEQFF.

The genes are TRBV28 and TRBJ2-5, with D unclear. The CDR3 totals 12 residues. Germline values: CDR1 MDHEN, CDR2 SYDVKM. With 3 bases removed from V and 4 bases from J, the gap between germline ends came to 6 bases. Here the CDR3 DNA reads TGTGCCAGCAGTTTGCACTTAGAGACCCAGTACTTC. Amino acids: CASSLHLETQYF.

In its sample, this clone was seen a few times. V gene TRBV7-6 combines with J gene TRBJ2-3; 7 bases are shared with TRBD1. Germline trimming cut 8 bases from V and 5 bases from J; bases unmatched to any gene: 7. The CDR3 contains 13 residues. Germline CDR1 SGHVS, CDR2 FNYEAQ. The CDR3 DNA reads TGTGCCAGCGGAACAGGGGCGGTAGATACGCAGTATTTT. The encoded protein is CASGTGAVDTQYF. Supplemented by reference TRBV7-6 and TRBJ2-3, the full variable domain reads GAGVSQSPRYKVTKRGQDVALRCDPISGHVSLYWYRQALGQGPEFLTYFNYEAQQDKSGLPNDRFSAERPEGSISTLTIQRTEQRDSAMYRCASGTGAVDTQYFGPGTRLTVL.

This clone was counted between two and nine times. This chain connects TRBV28 to TRBJ2-7; a weak D match, TRBD2 (5 bases). This CDR3 has 14 amino acids. Trimming took off 6 bases at V and 2 bases at J, with 14 bases between the two ends. CDR1 MDHEN and CDR2 SYDVKM come from the germline V gene. The CDR3 here is CASSLSDGTYEQYF. CDR3 nucleotides: TGTGCCAGCAGCCTTTCCGACGGGACCTACGAGCAGTACTTC.

The V call is TRBV6-5, the J call TRBJ2-5; D is uncertain. V was cut by 2 bases and J by 3 bases, with 4 bases left in between. The germline V gene encodes CDR1 MNHEY and CDR2 SVGAGI. The CDR3 is made up of 12 amino acids. CDR3 nucleotides: TGTGCCAGCAGTTACCCGGAAGAGACCCAGTACTTC. Encoded protein: CASSYPEETQYF.

The gene calls are TRBV18 and TRBJ1-2; D is undetermined. This CDR3 has 14 amino acids. CDR1 is KGHSH and CDR2 is LQKENI in the germline V gene. Trimming cost V 0 bases and J 1 base, with 6 bases left between them. In DNA, the CDR3 is TGTGCCAGCTCACCACCCTCGGTTAACTATGGCTACACCTTC. Its translation: CASSPPSVNYGYTF.